The 26 T cell receptor beta chains given below trace back to one sample, sequenced in a study of cytomegalovirus exposure and HLA in healthy donors. 13 Jbeta primers and 60 Vbeta primers were used for the PCR. Here immunoSEQ multiplex PCR was the method, and the copy in TCRdb shows in-frame clones only, minus some. In the table there are about 130,000 clones, 70% to 85% of which are singletons. Sequenced material: PBMCs. These receptors were taken from a boy younger than 10 in good health and CMV-seronegative.

The chain has TRBV6-6 and TRBJ2-6, with D perhaps TRBD1 (6 bases). Germline V gene sequence: CDR1 MNHNY, CDR2 SVGAGI (reference sequence). The CDR3 extends over 16 amino acids. The V and J ends lost 2 bases and 3 bases respectively, with 11 bases between them. The CDR3 loop reads CASSYPAGVGANVLTF. CDR3 DNA sequence: TGTGCCAGCAGTTACCCGGCAGGGGTTGGGGCCAACGTCCTGACTTTC.

The chain joins TRBV6-5 to TRBJ2-4; D gene unclear. V dropped 5 bases and J dropped 4 bases, with 9 bases sitting between them. The CDR3 length is 13 residues. Germline lookup yields CDR1 MNHEY and CDR2 SVGAGI. In DNA, the CDR3 is TGTGCCAGCAGTCCCCCCGGGAAAAACATTCAGTACTTC. Protein: CASSPPGKNIQYF.

The rearrangement links TRBV27 to TRBJ1-1; a possible D gene is TRBD1 (5 bases). Trimming stripped 0 bases from V and 5 bases from J, with 10 bases between. The CDR3 contains 14 residues. Germline lookup yields CDR1 MNHEY and CDR2 SMNVEV (reference sequence). DNA for the CDR3: TGTGCCAGCAGTTTATCCGGGGGATGGACTGAAGCTTTCTTT. Translating gives CASSLSGGWTEAFF.

The chain uses TRBV7-3 and TRBJ2-3, with D unclear. The CDR3 has 13 amino acids. Germline V gives CDR1 SGHTA, CDR2 FQGTGA. V was trimmed by 5 bases and J by 0 bases, leaving 6 bases between them. The CDR3 sequence is CASSRGSTDTQYF. In DNA, the CDR3 is TGTGCCAGCAGCCGCGGAAGCACAGATACGCAGTATTTT.

This clone was recorded once. This chain joins TRBV5-4 and TRBJ1-2; a weak D match, TRBD1 (5 bases). CDR3 length: 14 amino acids. The germline V and J ends were trimmed by 4 bases and 10 bases, with 20 bases remaining between them. Germline V gene data show CDR1 as SGHNT and CDR2 as YYREEE (reference sequence). CDR3 coding DNA: TGTGCCAGCAGCAAAGAGACAGCTTCCCGAGACTACACCTTC. Translation: CASSKETASRDYTF. The variable domain in full, with the rest retrieved from reference TRBV5-4 and TRBJ1-2, is ETGVTQSPTHLIKTRGQQVTLRCSSQSGHNTVSWYQQALGQGPQFIFQYYREEENGRGNFPPRFSGLQFPNYSSELNVNALELDDSALYLCASSKETASRDYTFGSGTRLTVV.

The chain recombines TRBV4-2 with TRBJ2-7; D is perhaps TRBD2 (6 bases). Germline CDR1 LGHNA, CDR2 YNFKEQ. V lost 4 bases and J lost 6, with 16 bases in between. The CDR3 contains 14 residues. The CDR3 protein is CASSPPLGGGEQYV. CDR3 coding DNA: TGTGCCAGCAGCCCGCCCCTGGGGGGTGGCGAGCAGTACGTC.

This chain connects TRBV5-1 to TRBJ2-5; 8 nucleotides line up with TRBD2. V shed 7 bases and J 4 bases; nucleotides not matched to a gene: 15. Germline assignment: CDR1 SGHRS and CDR2 YFSETQ. The CDR3 spans 16 residues. DNA of the CDR3: TGCGCCAGCCGCTCCCAACTCACGGGGGGGGGAGAGACCCAGTACTTC. It specifies CASRSQLTGGGETQYF. Filled out from reference TRBV5-1 and TRBJ2-5, the complete variable domain reads KAGVTQTPRYLIKTRGQQVTLSCSPISGHRSVSWYQQTPGQGLQFLFEYFSETQRNKGNFPGRFSGRQFSNSRSEMNVSTLELGDSALYLCASRSQLTGGGETQYFGPGTRLLVL.

This clone has only one observation. CDR3 nucleotide sequence: TGTGCCAGCAGCCAATCGAGCGCCTACGAGCAGTACGTC. Protein product: CASSQSSAYEQYV. The chain links TRBV16 to TRBJ2-7; D uncertain. V was trimmed by 0 bases and J by 2 bases, leaving 5 bases between them. CDR1 KGHSY and CDR2 FQNENV come from the germline V gene. CDR3 length: 13 amino acids.

The chain recombines TRBV7-2 with TRBJ2-7; 11 bases are a match to TRBD1. With 2 bases clipped from V and 3 bases from J, the junction kept 12 bases outside the gene matches. Germline assignment: CDR1 SGHTA and CDR2 FQGNSA. The CDR3 contains 18 residues. This CDR3 is CASSLPSSSGTGGYEQYF. The CDR3 bases are TGTGCCAGCAGCTTACCCTCCTCATCCGGGACAGGGGGCTACGAGCAGTACTTC.

The chain joins TRBV6-6 to TRBJ2-7; TRBD2 is a possible D gene (5 bases). The ends were cut back, 5 bases at V and 6 bases at J, with 11 bases in the middle. This CDR3 spans 12 amino acids. CDR1 and CDR2 (germline): MNHNY, SVGAGI (reference sequence). The CDR3 loop reads CASSRESGEQYV. In DNA form, the CDR3 reads TGTGCCAGCAGTCGGGAATCGGGCGAGCAGTACGTC.

For the CDR3, the DNA is TGTGCCATCAGATCCGGGACAGGGAACGAGCAGTACGTC. This gives the protein CAIRSGTGNEQYV. The chain links TRBV10-3 to TRBJ2-7, with 9 bases fitting TRBD1. The CDR3 extends over 13 amino acids. The V gene's germline CDR1 is ENHRY and CDR2 SYGVKD. The junction had 5 bases not matched to a gene; V was cut back by 6 bases and J by 5 bases.

The V call is TRBV9, the J call TRBJ2-1; the D gene is possibly TRBD1 (5 bases). The germline V and J ends were trimmed by 0 bases and 0 bases, with 22 bases remaining between them. Germline CDR1 is SGDLS and CDR2 is YYNGEE. The CDR3 loop spans 20 amino acids. The CDR3 DNA reads TGTGCCAGCAGCGTAGGGTTTACCACTAACAGGTTTAGCTCCTACAATGAGCAGTTCTTC. Translating gives CASSVGFTTNRFSSYNEQFF.

The chain is built from TRBV11-2 and TRBJ1-2; D gene uncertain. The CDR3 runs to 16 residues. The V and J ends lost 1 base and 5 bases respectively, with 17 bases between them. CDR1 and CDR2 (germline): SGHAT, FQNNGV. The CDR3 sequence is CASSLGVPNMRYGYTF. CDR3 coding DNA: TGTGCCAGCAGCTTAGGTGTACCCAATATGAGATATGGCTACACCTTC.

The CDR3 DNA is TGTGCCAGCAGGAGACTAGTTGAGGAGACCCAGTACTTC. Its translation is CASRRLVEETQYF. This sequence joins TRBV6-1 and TRBJ2-5; the D gene is possibly TRBD2 (6 bases). The V gene's germline CDR1 is MNHNS and CDR2 SASEGT. CDR3 length equals 13 residues. The ends were cut back, 6 bases at V and 5 bases at J, with 13 bases in the middle.

The chain uses TRBV5-1 and TRBJ2-7; D perhaps matches TRBD2 (5 bases). V lost 6 bases, J lost 3 bases, and 16 bases lay in between. Germline V gene sequence: CDR1 SGHRS, CDR2 YFSETQ. The CDR3 runs to 14 residues. The DNA for the CDR3 is TGCGCCAGCAAAGAGGGCGCAGTGGGCTACGAGCAGTACTTC. Protein product: CASKEGAVGYEQYF.

V is TRBV11-3 and J is TRBJ2-1; maybe TRBD1 (5 bases). V lost 3 bases and J lost 5, with 14 bases in between. CDR3 length: 15 amino acids. CDR1 SGHNT and CDR2 YENEEA come from the germline V gene. The CDR3, as DNA: TGTGCCAGCAGCTTGGGGCAACACGCCGACAATGAGCAGTTCTTC. Its translation: CASSLGQHADNEQFF.

CDR3 amino acids: CATRRGQGYGQPQHF. The DNA for the CDR3 is TGTGCCACCAGGCGGGGACAGGGTTACGGTCAGCCCCAGCATTTT. V and J are TRBV15 and TRBJ1-5, with 9 bases identical to TRBD1. V lost 6 bases and J lost 6; bases outside the gene matches: 9. The germline V gene encodes CDR1 LNHNV and CDR2 YYDKDF (reference sequence). The CDR3 runs 15 residues. Full variable domain (remainder filled in from reference TRBV15 and TRBJ1-5): DAMVIQNPRYQVTQFGKPVTLSCSQTLNHNVMYWYQQKSSQAPKLLFHYYDKDFNNEADTPDNFQSRRPNTSFCFLDIRSPGLGDTAMYLCATRRGQGYGQPQHFGDGTRLSIL.

The chain combines TRBV7-3 with TRBJ2-1; 9 bases are a match to TRBD2. Germline CDR1 is SGHTA and CDR2 is FQGTGA. The V and J ends lost 0 bases and 7 bases, in that order; junction bases with no gene match: 7. The CDR3 is made up of 16 amino acids. CDR3 DNA sequence: TGTGCCAGCAGCTTAACGTCGGCCCTAGCGGGGAATGAGCAGTTCTTC. This sequence encodes CASSLTSALAGNEQFF.

V usage is TRBV7-8 and J usage is TRBJ2-7; 9 bases agree with TRBD1. V trimming: 5 bases; J trimming: 6 bases; junction bases outside the gene matches: 8. Germline V CDR1 and CDR2: SGHVS, FQNEAQ. This CDR3 region has 14 residues. Here the CDR3 reads CASSLQKTGGEQYF. The CDR3, as DNA: TGTGCCAGCAGCCTCCAAAAGACAGGGGGCGAGCAGTACTTC.

The chain uses TRBV27 and TRBJ2-7, with TRBD2 matching 11 bases. J gave up 4 bases and V 6 bases, and 5 bases lay outside the gene matches. This CDR3 region has 14 residues. Germline loops: CDR1 MNHEY, CDR2 SMNVEV (reference sequence). CDR3: CASSATSGAYEQYF. Written as DNA, the CDR3 is TGTGCCAGCAGCGCGACTAGCGGGGCTTACGAGCAGTACTTC.

The rearrangement uses TRBV6-1 and TRBJ1-4; D might be TRBD1 (5 bases). From germline, CDR1 is MNHNS and CDR2 SASEGT. V gave up 5 bases and J gave up 3 bases, with 13 bases separating them. The length of the CDR3 is 15 residues. The CDR3 DNA sequence: TGTGCCAGCAGTCGCGGGGGAGGGGCTAATGAAAAACTGTTTTTT. This codes for CASSRGGGANEKLFF.

The CDR3 nucleotides read TGTGCCAGCAGCTTAAAAGGACAGGGGGCTAGGAATGAGCAGTTCTTC. It encodes CASSLKGQGARNEQFF. V gene TRBV7-3 combines with J gene TRBJ2-1, with 11 bases identical to TRBD1. Germline CDR1 is SGHTA and CDR2 is FQGTGA. CDR3 length: 16 amino acids. V shed 1 base and J 7 bases; nucleotides not matched to a gene: 6.

This chain connects TRBV6-5 to TRBJ1-2; TRBD1 matches at 8 bases. The CDR3 runs 14 residues. Germline CDR1 MNHEY, CDR2 SVGAGI. Losses at the gene ends were 6 bases for V and 4 bases for J; bases not matched to a gene: 7. CDR3 DNA: TGTGCCAGCAGAACAGGGGGAGTCAGCTATGGCTACACCTTC. Its protein product is CASRTGGVSYGYTF.

The chain recombines TRBV19 with TRBJ2-1, with D possibly matching TRBD1 (5 bases). Deletions cut 2 bases from V and 7 bases from J, with 9 bases between. The CDR3 is 13 amino acids. Germline assignment: CDR1 LNHDA and CDR2 SQIVND (reference sequence). CDR3 coding DNA: TGTGCCAGTAGTATACCCGACAGTAATGAGCAGTTCTTC. Residues: CASSIPDSNEQFF.

The chain carries TRBV7-9 and TRBJ1-1, with TRBD1 matching 7 bases. Germline lookup yields CDR1 SEHNR and CDR2 FQNEAQ (reference sequence). The CDR3 covers 15 residues. V lost 5 bases to trimming and J lost 1 base; unmatched junction nucleotides: 7. CDR3 sequence (DNA): TGTGCCAGCAGCACAGGGGAGGCGGGGAACACTGAAGCTTTCTTT. It encodes CASSTGEAGNTEAFF.

V usage is TRBV28 and J usage is TRBJ2-5; no firm D call. CDR1 and CDR2 (germline): MDHEN, SYDVKM. With 4 bases removed from V and 5 bases from J, the gap between germline ends came to 8 bases. This CDR3 comprises 12 residues. The CDR3 DNA sequence: TGTGCCAGCAGTTCCCCCGGTGAGACCCAGTACTTC. It is translated as CASSSPGETQYF.